The present T cell receptor beta chain was sequenced within a study of identical twins. General study findings and limits: Carriage of fewer insertions was seen in abundant cord blood beta clonotypes, whereas memory repertoires showed none.

CDR1 and CDR2 (germline): ENHRY, SYGVKD. Trimming removed 8 bases at V and 1 base at J, with 11 bases between. The CDR3 has 13 amino acids. This clonotype was recorded a few times. Its antigen is unknown. A universal primer site came from template switching; cDNA carried unique molecular identifiers. TCRdb fed the 5' RACE reads into MiXCR, producing one record per CDR3 protein. Among approximately 620,000 distinct CDR3 sequences listed, over 8.5% were seen once. In addition, the sample was reused for a study of yellow fever vaccine responses in identical twins.

The clonotype originates from a woman younger than 30 in good health. The chain carries TRBV10-3 and TRBJ1-1; D not certain. Input material: PBMCs. The CDR3 coding sequence is TGTGCCATCGGAGACACCACGAACACTGAAGCTTTCTTT. It is translated as CAIGDTTNTEAFF.